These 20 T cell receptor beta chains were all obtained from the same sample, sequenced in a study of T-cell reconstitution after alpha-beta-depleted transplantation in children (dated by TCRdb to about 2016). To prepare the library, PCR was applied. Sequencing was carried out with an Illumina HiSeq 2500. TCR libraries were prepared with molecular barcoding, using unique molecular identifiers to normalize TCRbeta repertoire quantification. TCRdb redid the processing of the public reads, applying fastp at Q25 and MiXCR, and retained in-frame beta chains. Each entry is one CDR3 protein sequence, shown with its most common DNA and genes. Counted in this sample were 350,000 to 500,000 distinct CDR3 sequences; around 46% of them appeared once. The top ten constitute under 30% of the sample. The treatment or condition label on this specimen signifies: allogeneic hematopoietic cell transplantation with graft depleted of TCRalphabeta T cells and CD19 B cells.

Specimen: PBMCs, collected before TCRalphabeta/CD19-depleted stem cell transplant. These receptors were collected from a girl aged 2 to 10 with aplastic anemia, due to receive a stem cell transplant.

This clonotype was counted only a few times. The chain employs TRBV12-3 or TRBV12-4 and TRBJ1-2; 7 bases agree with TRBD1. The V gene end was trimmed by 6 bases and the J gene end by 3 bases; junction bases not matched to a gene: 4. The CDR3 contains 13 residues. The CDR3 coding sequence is TGTGCCAGCAGCAGACAGGGCTACTATGGCTACACCTTC. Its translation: CASSRQGYYGYTF.

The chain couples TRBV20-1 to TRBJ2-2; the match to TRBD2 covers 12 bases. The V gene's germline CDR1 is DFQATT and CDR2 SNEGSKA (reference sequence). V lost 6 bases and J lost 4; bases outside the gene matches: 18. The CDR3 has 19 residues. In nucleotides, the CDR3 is TGCAGTGCGCCCGCGATCGGCCTAGCGGGAGGGGATAGCACCGGGGAGCTGTTTTTT. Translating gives CSAPAIGLAGGDSTGELFF.

The CDR3 region has the DNA TGCAGTGCGCCGCCGGGACACCACTATGGCTACACCTTC. As protein: CSAPPGHHYGYTF. The rearrangement joins TRBV20-1 to TRBJ1-2; perhaps TRBD1 as D (6 bases). Trimming left V 6 bases short and J 3 bases short, with 14 bases between. Germline V gives CDR1 DFQATT, CDR2 SNEGSKA (reference sequence). This CDR3 has 13 amino acids.

The CDR3 region is CASTSSNSYEQYF. The CDR3 DNA reads TGTGCCAGTACCAGTAGTAACTCCTACGAGCAGTACTTC. The chain joins TRBV28 to TRBJ2-7, with D uncertain. Trimming shortened V by 9 bases and J by 0 bases, and 12 bases separated the two germline ends. This CDR3 is 13 amino acids long. CDR1 and CDR2 (germline): MDHEN, SYDVKM.

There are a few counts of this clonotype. The CDR3 spells CASSLIEQGYTGELFF. DNA of the CDR3: TGTGCCAGCAGCTTAATCGAACAGGGGTACACCGGGGAGCTGTTTTTT. The chain recombines TRBV7-3 with TRBJ2-2; 7 bases agree with TRBD1. V shed 1 base, J shed 3 bases, and the junction held 5 bases outside the gene matches. CDR1 is SGHTA, CDR2 FQGTGA, per germline. This CDR3 comprises 16 residues.

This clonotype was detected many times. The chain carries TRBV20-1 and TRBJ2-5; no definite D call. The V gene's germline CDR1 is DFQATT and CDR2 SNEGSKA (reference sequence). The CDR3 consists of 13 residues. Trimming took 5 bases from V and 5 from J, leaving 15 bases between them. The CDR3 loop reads CSAGSNVRETQYF. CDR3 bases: TGCAGTGCTGGTTCAAACGTTAGGGAGACCCAGTACTTC.

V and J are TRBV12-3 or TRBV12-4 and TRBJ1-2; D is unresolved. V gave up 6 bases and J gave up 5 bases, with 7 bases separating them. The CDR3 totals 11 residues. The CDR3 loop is CASSQGYGYTF. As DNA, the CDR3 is TGTGCCAGCAGCCAAGGTTATGGCTACACCTTC.

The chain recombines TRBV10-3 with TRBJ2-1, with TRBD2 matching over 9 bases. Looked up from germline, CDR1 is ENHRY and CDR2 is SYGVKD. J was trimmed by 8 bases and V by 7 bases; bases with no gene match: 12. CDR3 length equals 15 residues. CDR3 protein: CAIMNLAGSNDEQFF. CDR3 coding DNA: TGTGCCATCATGAATCTAGCGGGGTCTAACGATGAGCAGTTCTTC.

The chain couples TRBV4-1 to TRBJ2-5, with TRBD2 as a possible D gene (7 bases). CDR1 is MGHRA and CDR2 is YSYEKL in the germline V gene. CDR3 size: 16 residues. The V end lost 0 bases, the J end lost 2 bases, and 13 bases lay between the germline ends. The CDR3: CASSQENRGAQETQYF. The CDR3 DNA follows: TGCGCCAGCAGCCAAGAGAATCGGGGGGCTCAAGAGACCCAGTACTTC.

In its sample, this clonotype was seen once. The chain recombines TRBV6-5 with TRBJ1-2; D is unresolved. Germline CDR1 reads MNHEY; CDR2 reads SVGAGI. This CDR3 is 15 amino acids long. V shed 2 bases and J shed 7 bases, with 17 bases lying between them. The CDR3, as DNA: TGTGCCAGCAGTTACCGCTCGCCCGGGGTTGGTGGCTACACCTTC. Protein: CASSYRSPGVGGYTF.

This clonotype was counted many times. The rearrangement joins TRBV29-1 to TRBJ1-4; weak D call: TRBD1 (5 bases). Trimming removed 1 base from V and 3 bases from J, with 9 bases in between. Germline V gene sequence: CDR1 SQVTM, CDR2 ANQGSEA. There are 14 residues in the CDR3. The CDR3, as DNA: TGCAGCGTTGAAGGCACAGGATCTAATGAAAAACTGTTTTTT. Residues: CSVEGTGSNEKLFF.

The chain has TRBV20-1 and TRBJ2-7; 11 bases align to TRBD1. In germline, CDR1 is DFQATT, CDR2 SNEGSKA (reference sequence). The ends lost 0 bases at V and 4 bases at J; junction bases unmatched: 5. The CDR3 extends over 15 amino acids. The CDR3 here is CSARDRTGGTYEQYF. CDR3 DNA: TGCAGTGCTAGAGATCGGACAGGGGGCACTTACGAGCAGTACTTC.

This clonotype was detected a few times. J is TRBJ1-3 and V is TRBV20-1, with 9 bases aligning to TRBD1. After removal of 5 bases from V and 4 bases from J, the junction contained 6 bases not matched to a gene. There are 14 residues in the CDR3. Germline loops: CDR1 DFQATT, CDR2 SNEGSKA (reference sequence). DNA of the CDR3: TGCAGTGCTGTACAGGGGGCCTCAGGAAACACCATATATTTT. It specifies CSAVQGASGNTIYF.

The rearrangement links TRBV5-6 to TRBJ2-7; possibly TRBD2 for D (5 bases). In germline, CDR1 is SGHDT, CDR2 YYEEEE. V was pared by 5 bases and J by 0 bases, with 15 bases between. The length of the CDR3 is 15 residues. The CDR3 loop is CASSPVDRDSYEQYF. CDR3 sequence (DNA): TGTGCCAGCAGTCCAGTGGATCGGGACTCCTACGAGCAGTACTTC.

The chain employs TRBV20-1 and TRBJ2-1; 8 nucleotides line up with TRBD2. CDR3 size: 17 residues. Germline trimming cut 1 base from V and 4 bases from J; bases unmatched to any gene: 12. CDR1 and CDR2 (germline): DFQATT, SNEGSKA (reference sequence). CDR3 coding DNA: TGCAGTGCTAGAGCACTAGCGGCTAACGCGGGTTACAATGAGCAGTTCTTC. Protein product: CSARALAANAGYNEQFF.

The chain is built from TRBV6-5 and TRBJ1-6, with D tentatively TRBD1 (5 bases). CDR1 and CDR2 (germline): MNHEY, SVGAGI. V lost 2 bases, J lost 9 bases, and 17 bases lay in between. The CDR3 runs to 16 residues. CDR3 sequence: CASSYRQPGQGSPLHF. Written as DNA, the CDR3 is TGTGCCAGCAGTTACCGACAGCCCGGCCAGGGTTCACCCCTCCACTTT.

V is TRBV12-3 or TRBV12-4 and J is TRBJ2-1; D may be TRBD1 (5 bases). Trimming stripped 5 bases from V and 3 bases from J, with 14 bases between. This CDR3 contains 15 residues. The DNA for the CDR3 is TGTGCCAGCAGTCCTACAGGAGACCGCTACAATGAGCAGTTCTTC. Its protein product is CASSPTGDRYNEQFF.

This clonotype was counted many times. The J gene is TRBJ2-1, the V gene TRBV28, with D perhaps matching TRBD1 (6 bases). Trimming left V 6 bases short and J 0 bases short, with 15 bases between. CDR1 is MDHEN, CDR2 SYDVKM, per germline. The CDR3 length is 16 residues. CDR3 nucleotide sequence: TGTGCCAGCAGCCTCCGGACAGAGAGCTCCTACAATGAGCAGTTCTTC. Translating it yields CASSLRTESSYNEQFF.

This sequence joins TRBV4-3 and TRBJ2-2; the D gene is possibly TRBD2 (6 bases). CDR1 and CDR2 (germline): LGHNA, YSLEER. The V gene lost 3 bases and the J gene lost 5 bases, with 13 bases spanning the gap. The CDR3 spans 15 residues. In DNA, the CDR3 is TGCGCCAGCAGCCAGCAGCCCGGAGGGACCGGGGAGCTGTTTTTT. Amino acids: CASSQQPGGTGELFF.

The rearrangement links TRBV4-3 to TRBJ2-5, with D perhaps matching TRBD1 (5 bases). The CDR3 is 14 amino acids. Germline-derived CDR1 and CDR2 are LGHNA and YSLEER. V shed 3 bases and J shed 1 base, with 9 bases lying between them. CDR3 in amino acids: CASSHRQTQETQYF. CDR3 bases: TGCGCCAGCAGCCATCGACAGACCCAAGAGACCCAGTACTTC.